These T cell receptor beta chains were read from a single sample in a study of monozygotic twins with inflammatory bowel disease. TCRdb reanalyzed the 5' RACE reads and collapses them to one entry per CDR3 protein, without DNA. The sample data list approximately 330,000 distinct CDR3 sequences. The sample consisted of blood. The receptors originated from a human donor with ulcerative colitis or Crohn's disease, or a healthy co-twin of an affected twin (not recorded which). The CDR3 runs from the conserved cysteine through the conserved F or W.

V	J	length	CDR3
TRBV27	TRBJ2-5	13	CASSLFGTRTQYF
TRBV6-5	TRBJ1-1	13	CASKGGRLAEAFF
TRBV20-1	TRBJ2-3	13	CSARLATELAQYF
TRBV29-1	TRBJ2-1	16	CSVSGTSGRVDNEQFF
TRBV7-9	TRBJ2-1	16	CASSAAGVGYYNEQFF
TRBV5-1	TRBJ2-2	14	CASSPGQVYGELFF
TRBV4-3	TRBJ1-2	18	CASSDAGQGAPTSYGYTF
TRBV30	TRBJ2-2	14	CSWRLAGTTGELFF
TRBV24-1	TRBJ1-3	14	CATSDSAAGNTIYF
TRBV11-2	TRBJ1-3	18	CASSFRRQGVGSGNTIYF
TRBV20-1	TRBJ2-5	13	CSARKGKKETQYF
TRBV3-1	TRBJ2-4	16	CASSQDPAVAKNMQYF
TRBV5-1	TRBJ2-7	14	CASKEQGASYEQYF
TRBV29-1	TRBJ1-2	13	CSVYWGGDYGYTF
TRBV20-1	TRBJ1-1	13	CSARGGWSTEAFF
TRBV10-3	TRBJ1-5	15	CAISEGRGGNQPQHF
TRBV4-1	TRBJ2-5	16	CASSQVGGIPRETQYF
TRBV24-1	TRBJ2-1	15	CATSEPQRGFDEQFF
TRBV7-2	TRBJ2-1	15	CASSLHDWDLNEQFF
TRBV30	TRBJ1-4	13	CAWSVQENEKLFF
TRBV7-7	TRBJ2-2	13	CASSQGATGELFF
TRBV19	TRBJ2-1	14	CASSKSGQINEQFF
TRBV9	TRBJ2-7	15	CASSVLASGKSEQYF
TRBV20-1	TRBJ2-3	16	CSARDGLAGVEDTQYF
TRBV7-2	TRBJ1-2	12	CASSSGWTGYTF
TRBV2	TRBJ2-1	19	CASRVPVRVLAVWDNEQFF
TRBV4-1	TRBJ2-3	16	CASSQGKLPSTDTQYF
TRBV5-8	TRBJ1-2	16	CASSSTGTAHDYGYTF
TRBV12-5	TRBJ2-7	14	CASGLGLARYEQYF
TRBV12-3/TRBV12-4	TRBJ2-5	16	CVSSFRVLGNSQTQYF
TRBV4-2	TRBJ2-2	19	CASSHDRDGTSGRAGELFF
TRBV7-3	TRBJ2-3	15	CASSPPNRGVDTQYF
TRBV27	TRBJ2-5	16	CASSSELAGRTETQYF
TRBV14	TRBJ2-7	12	CASIQETFLQYF
TRBV20-1	TRBJ1-2	15	CSARVGRDFNYGYTF
TRBV5-1	TRBJ1-1	17	CASSLYGGGRADTEAFF
TRBV5-6	TRBJ1-2	14	CASSRIQENYGYTF
TRBV7-3	TRBJ2-2	16	CASSPSAAGAVGELFF
TRBV27	TRBJ2-1	15	CASSFFGGTNNEQFF